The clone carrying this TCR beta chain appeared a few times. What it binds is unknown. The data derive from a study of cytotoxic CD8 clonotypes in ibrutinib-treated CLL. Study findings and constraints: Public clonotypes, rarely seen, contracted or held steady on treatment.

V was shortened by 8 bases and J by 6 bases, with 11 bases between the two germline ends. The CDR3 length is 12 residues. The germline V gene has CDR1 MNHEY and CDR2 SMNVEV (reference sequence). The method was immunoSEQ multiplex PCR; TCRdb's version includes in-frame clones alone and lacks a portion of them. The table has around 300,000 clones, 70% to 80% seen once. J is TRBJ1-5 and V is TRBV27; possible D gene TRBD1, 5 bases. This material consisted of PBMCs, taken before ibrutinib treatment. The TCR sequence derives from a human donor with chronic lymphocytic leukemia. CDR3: CASWSGLQPQHF. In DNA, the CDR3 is TGTGCCAGCTGGTCGGGGCTTCAGCCCCAGCATTTT.